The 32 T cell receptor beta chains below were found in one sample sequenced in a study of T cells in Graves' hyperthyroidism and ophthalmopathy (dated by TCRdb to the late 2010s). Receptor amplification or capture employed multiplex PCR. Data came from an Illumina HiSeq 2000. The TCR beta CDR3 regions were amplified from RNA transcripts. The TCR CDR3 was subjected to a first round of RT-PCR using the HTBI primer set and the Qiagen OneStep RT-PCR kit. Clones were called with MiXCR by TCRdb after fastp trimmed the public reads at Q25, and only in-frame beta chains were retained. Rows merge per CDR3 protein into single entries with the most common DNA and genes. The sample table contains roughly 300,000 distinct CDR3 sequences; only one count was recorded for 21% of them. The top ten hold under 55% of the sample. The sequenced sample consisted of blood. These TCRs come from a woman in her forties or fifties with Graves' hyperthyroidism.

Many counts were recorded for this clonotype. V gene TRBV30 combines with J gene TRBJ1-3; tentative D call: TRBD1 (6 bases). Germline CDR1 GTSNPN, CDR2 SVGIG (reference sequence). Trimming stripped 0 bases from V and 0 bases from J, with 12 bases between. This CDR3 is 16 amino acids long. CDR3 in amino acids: CAWSVQGHHSGNTIYF. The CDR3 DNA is TGTGCCTGGAGTGTACAGGGACATCACTCTGGAAACACCATATATTTT.

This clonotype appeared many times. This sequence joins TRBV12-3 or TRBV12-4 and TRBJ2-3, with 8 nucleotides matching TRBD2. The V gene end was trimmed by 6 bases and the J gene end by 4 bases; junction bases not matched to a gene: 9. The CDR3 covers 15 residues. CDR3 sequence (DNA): TGTGCCAGCAGGCCCGATGGGACTAGGGCAGATACGCAGTATTTT. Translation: CASRPDGTRADTQYF.

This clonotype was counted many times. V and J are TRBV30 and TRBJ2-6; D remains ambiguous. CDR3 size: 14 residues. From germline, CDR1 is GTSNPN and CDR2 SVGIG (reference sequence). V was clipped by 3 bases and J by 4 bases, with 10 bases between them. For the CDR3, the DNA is TGTGCCTGGAGACGCGTGGCGGGGGCCAACGTCCTGACTTTC. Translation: CAWRRVAGANVLTF. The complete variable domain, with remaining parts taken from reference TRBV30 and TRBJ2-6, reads SQTIHQWPATLVQPVGSPLSLECTVEGTSNPNLYWYRQAAGRGLQLLFYSVGIGQISSEVPQNLSASRPQDRQFILSSKKLLLSDSGFYLCAWRRVAGANVLTFGAGSRLTVL.

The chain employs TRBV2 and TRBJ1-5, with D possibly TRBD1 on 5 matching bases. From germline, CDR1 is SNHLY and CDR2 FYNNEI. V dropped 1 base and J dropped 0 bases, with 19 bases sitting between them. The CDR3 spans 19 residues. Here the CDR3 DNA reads TGTGCCAGCAGTGAAGTGAGGGGATCAGGGCCCTATAGCAATCAGCCCCAGCATTTT. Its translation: CASSEVRGSGPYSNQPQHF.

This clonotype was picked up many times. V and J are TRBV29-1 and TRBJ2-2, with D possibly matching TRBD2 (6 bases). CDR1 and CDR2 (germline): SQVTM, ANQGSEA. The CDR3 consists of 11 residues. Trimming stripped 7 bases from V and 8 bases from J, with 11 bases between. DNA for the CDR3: TGCAGCGGGCGGGAAGGGGGGGAGCTGTTTTTT. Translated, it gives CSGREGGELFF.

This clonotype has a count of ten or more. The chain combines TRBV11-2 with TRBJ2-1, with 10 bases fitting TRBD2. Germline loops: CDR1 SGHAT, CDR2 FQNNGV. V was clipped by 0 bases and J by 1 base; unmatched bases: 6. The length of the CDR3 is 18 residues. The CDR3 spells CASSLDLVTSGSYNEQFF. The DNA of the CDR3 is TGTGCCAGCAGCTTAGATCTTGTGACTAGCGGGTCCTACAATGAGCAGTTCTTC. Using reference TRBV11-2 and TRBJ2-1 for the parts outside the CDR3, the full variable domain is EAGVAQSPRYKIIEKRQSVAFWCNPISGHATLYWYQQILGQGPKLLIQFQNNGVVDDSQLPKDRFSAERLKGVDSTLKIQPAKLEDSAVYLCASSLDLVTSGSYNEQFFGPGTRLTVL.

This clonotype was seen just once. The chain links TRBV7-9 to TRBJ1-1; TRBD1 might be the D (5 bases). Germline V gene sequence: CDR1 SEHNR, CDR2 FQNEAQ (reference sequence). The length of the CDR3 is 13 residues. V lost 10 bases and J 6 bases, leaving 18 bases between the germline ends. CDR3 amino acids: CATWGGGSSEAFF. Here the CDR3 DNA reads TGTGCCACCTGGGGCGGGGGGTCTTCTGAAGCTTTCTTT.

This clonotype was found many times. The CDR3 sequence: CASRSQGFSYNEQFF. Here the CDR3 DNA reads TGTGCCAGTAGATCCCAGGGCTTTTCCTACAATGAGCAGTTCTTC. This chain links TRBV28 with TRBJ2-1, with D possibly TRBD1 on 5 matching bases. The V and J ends lost 9 bases and 1 base respectively, with 16 bases between them. Germline V CDR1 and CDR2: MDHEN, SYDVKM. This CDR3 has 15 residues.

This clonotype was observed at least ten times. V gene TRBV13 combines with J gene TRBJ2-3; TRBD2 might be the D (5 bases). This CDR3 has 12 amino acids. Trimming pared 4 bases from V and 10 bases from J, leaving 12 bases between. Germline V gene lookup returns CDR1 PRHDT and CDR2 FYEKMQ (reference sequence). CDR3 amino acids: CASSSLAGAQYF. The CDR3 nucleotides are TGTGCCAGCAGCTCTTTAGCCGGGGCGCAGTATTTT.

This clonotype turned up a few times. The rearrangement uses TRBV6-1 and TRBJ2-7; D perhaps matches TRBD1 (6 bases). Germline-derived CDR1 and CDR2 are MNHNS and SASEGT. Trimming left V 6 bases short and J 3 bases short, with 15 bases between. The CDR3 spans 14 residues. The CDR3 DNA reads TGTGCCAGCAGATACGGGACATCCAACTACGAGCAGTACTTC. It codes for CASRYGTSNYEQYF.

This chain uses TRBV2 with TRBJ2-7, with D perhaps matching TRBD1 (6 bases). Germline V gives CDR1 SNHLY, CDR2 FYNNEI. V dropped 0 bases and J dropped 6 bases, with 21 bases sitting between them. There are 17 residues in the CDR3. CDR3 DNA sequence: TGTGCCAGCAGTGAAGCGTTGTGTGGGGGCCAAAGGTGCGAGCAGTACTTC. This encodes CASSEALCGGQRCEQYF.

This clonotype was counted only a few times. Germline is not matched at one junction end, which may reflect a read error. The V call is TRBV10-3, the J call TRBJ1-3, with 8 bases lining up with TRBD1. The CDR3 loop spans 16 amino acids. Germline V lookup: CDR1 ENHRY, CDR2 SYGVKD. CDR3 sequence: CATSNFQGAAGNTIYF. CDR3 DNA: TGTGCCACCAGTAACTTTCAGGGGGCTGCTGGAAACACCATATATTTT.

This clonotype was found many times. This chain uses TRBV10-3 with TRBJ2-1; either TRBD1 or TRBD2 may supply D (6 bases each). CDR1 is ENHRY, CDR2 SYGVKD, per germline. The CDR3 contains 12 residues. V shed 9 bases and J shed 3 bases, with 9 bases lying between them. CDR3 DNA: TGTGCCATGCGGGACAACTACAATGAGCAGTTCTTC. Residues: CAMRDNYNEQFF.

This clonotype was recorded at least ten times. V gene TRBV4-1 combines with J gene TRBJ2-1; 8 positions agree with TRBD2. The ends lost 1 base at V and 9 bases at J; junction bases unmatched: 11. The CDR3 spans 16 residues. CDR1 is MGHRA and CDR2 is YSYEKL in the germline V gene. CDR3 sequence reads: CASSQGLSSGLPEQFF. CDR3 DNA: TGCGCCAGCAGCCAAGGATTATCTAGCGGGTTGCCTGAGCAGTTCTTC.

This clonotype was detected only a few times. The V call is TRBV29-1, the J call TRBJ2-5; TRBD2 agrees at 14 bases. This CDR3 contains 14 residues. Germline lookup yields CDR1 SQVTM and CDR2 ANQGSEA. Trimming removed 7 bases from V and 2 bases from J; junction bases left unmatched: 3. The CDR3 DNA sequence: TGCAGCGCCAGGACTAGCGGGAGGCAAGAGACCCAGTACTTC. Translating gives CSARTSGRQETQYF.

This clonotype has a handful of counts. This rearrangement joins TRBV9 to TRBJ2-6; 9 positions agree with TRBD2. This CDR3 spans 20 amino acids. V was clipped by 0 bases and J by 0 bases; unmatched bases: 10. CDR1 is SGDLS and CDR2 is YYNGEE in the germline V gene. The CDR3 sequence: CASSVDPRGGRGSGANVLTF. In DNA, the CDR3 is TGTGCCAGCAGCGTAGATCCCCGCGGCGGGAGGGGCTCTGGGGCCAACGTCCTGACTTTC.

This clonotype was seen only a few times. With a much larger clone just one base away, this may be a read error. The CDR3: CASSYDTVGGSYEQYF. DNA for the CDR3: TGTGCCAGCAGTTATGATACGGTGGGAGGGTCCTACGAGCAGTACTTC. This rearrangement joins TRBV28 to TRBJ2-7; 7 bases line up with TRBD2. Per the germline V gene, CDR1 is MDHEN and CDR2 is SYDVKM. The CDR3 contains 16 residues. The junction had 10 bases not matched to a gene; V was cut back by 4 bases and J by 1 base.

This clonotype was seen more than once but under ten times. CDR3 sequence: CASSPGQGLGYGYTF. In DNA form, the CDR3 reads TGTGCCAGCAGTCCAGGACAGGGGCTGGGCTATGGCTACACCTTC. This sequence joins TRBV12-3 or TRBV12-4 and TRBJ1-2; TRBD1 matches at 9 bases. V was pared by 5 bases and J by 4 bases, with 8 bases of the junction left unmatched. The CDR3 is 15 amino acids.

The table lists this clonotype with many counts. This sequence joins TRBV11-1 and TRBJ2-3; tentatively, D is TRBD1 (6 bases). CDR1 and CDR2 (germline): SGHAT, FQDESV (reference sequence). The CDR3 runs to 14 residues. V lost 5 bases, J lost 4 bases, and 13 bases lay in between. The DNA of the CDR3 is TGTGCCAGCAGCCCATCATGGGGGCCAGATACGCAGTATTTT. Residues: CASSPSWGPDTQYF.

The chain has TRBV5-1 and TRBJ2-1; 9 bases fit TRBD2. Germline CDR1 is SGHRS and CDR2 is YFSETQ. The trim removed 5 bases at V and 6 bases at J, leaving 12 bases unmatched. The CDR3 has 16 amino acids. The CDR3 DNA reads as TGCGCCAGCAGGCTTTGGATACTAGCGGGTAGCAATGAGCAGTTCTTC. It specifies CASRLWILAGSNEQFF. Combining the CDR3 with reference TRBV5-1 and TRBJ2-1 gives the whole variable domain KAGVTQTPRYLIKTRGQQVTLSCSPISGHRSVSWYQQTPGQGLQFLFEYFSETQRNKGNFPGRFSGRQFSNSRSEMNVSTLELGDSALYLCASRLWILAGSNEQFFGPGTRLTVL.

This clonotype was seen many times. CDR3 sequence: CASSLQGLKYF. Written as DNA, the CDR3 is TGTGCCAGCAGTTTGCAGGGATTAAAGTACTTC. This chain joins TRBV28 and TRBJ2-7; a weak D match, TRBD1 (5 bases). This CDR3 comprises 11 residues. V was pared by 3 bases and J by 11 bases, with 11 bases between. CDR1 is MDHEN and CDR2 is SYDVKM in the germline V gene.

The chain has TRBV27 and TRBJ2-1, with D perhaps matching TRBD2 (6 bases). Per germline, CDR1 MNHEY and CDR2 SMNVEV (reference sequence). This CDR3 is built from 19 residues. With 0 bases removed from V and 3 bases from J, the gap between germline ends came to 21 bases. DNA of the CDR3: TGTGCCAGCAGTTTATCACGGGTCGCAGGGACTCATATCTACAATGAGCAGTTCTTC. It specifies CASSLSRVAGTHIYNEQFF.

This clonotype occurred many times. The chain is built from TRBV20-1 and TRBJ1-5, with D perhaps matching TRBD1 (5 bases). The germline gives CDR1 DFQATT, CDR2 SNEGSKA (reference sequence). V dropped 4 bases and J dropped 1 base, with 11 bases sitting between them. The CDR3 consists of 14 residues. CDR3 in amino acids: CSAISRDSNQPQHF. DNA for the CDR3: TGCAGTGCTATCTCCCGGGACAGCAATCAGCCCCAGCATTTT.

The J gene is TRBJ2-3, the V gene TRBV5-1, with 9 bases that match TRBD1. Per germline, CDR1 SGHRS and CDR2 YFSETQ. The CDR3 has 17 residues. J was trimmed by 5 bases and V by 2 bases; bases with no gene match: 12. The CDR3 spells CASSFSDRGALRDTQYF. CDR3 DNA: TGCGCCAGCAGCTTTTCAGACAGGGGGGCCCTAAGAGATACGCAGTATTTT.

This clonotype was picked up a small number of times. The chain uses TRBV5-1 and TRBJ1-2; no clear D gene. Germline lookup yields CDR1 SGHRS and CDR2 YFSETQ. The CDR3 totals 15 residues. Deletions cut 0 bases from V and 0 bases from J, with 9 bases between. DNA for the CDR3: TGCGCCAGCAGCTTGGGGGTGATTTCTAACTATGGCTACACCTTC. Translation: CASSLGVISNYGYTF.

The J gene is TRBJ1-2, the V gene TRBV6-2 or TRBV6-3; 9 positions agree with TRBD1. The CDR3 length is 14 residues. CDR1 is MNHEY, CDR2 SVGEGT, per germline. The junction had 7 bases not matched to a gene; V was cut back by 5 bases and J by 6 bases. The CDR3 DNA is TGTGCCAGCAGTCGGACAGGGGAAGTGAATGGCTACACCTTC. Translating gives CASSRTGEVNGYTF.

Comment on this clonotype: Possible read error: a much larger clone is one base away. The CDR3, as DNA: TGTGCCAGCAGGCGCGGAGGGGGCGCTTACCAGCCCCAGCATTTT. Its translation: CASRRGGGAYQPQHF. The V gene is TRBV27, the J gene TRBJ1-5; TRBD1 aligns across 7 bases. This CDR3 has 15 residues. V trimming: 6 bases; J trimming: 7 bases; junction bases outside the gene matches: 12. Germline-derived CDR1 and CDR2 are MNHEY and SMNVEV (reference sequence).

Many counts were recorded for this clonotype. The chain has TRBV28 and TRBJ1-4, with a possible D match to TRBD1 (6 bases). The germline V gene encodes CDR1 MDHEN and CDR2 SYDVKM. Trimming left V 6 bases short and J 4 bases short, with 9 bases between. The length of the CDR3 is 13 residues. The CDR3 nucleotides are TGTGCCAGCAGCGACAGGAGTAATGAAAAACTGTTTTTT. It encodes CASSDRSNEKLFF. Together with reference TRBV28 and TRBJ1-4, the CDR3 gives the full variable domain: DVKVTQSSRYLVKRTGEKVFLECVQDMDHENMFWYRQDPGLGLRLIYFSYDVKMKEKGDIPEGYSVSREKKERFSLILESASTNQTSMYLCASSDRSNEKLFFGSGTQLSVL.

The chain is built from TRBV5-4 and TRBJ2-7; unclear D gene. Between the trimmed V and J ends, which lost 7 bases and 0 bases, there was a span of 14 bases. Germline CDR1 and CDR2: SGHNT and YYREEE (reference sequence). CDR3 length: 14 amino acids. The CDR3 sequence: CASSPSTVSYEQYF. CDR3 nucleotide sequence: TGTGCCAGCTCGCCCTCAACCGTCTCCTACGAGCAGTACTTC. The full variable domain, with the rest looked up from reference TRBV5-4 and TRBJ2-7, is ETGVTQSPTHLIKTRGQQVTLRCSSQSGHNTVSWYQQALGQGPQFIFQYYREEENGRGNFPPRFSGLQFPNYSSELNVNALELDDSALYLCASSPSTVSYEQYFGPGTRLTVT.

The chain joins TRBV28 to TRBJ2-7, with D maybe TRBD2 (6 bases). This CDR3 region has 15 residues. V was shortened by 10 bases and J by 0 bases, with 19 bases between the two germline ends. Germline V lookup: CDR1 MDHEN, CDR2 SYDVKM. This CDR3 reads CANLGVAGSSYEQYF. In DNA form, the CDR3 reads TGTGCCAACCTAGGAGTCGCGGGAAGCTCCTACGAGCAGTACTTC.

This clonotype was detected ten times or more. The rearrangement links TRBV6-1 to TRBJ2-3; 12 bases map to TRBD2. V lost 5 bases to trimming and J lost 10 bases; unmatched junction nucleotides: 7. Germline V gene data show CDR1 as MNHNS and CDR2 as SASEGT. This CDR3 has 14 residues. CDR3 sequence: CASSSTSGRNAQYF. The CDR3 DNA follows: TGTGCCAGCAGTTCGACTAGCGGGAGAAATGCGCAGTATTTT.

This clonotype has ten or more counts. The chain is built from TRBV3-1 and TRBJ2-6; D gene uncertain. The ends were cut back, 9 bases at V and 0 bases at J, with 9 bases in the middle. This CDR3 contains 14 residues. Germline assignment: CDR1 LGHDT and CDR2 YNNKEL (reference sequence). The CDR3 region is CASKRSSGANVLTF. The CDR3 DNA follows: TGTGCCAGTAAGAGAAGCTCTGGGGCCAACGTCCTGACTTTC.